The T cell receptor (delta chain) described here comes from a study of γδ T cells in repeated Plasmodium falciparum infection. Study as a whole: Age- and gender-matched Australian children served as comparison for malaria-exposed Malian children. Malaria-naive adults were infected with P. falciparum NF54 four times over roughly 620 days. Timepoints: baseline, immediately before selected infections, and 21 days after every infection.

In this sample, this clone turned up a few times. This sequence is one base from a far larger clone and is likely a read error. This same CDR3 is encoded by further DNA sequences in the sample. TCRdb reanalysed the multiplex PCR reads with CATT. This sample has 50,000 or so delta-chain clones, with roughly 1.6% found just once. J was trimmed by 0 bases and V by 4 bases; bases with no gene match: 11. Germline CDR1 TSWWSYY, CDR2 QGS. The CDR3 runs 17 residues. Gammadelta T cells were flow-sorted from PBMC into Vgamma9/Vdelta2+ and Vdelta2-negative populations for bulk analysis. Sequenced material: gamma-delta T cells from blood. The chain is built from TRDV1 and TRDJ1, with 7 nucleotides matching TRDD3. The J gene was not available in TCRdb and was assigned here by matching the DNA to germline segments. The TCR was taken from a pool of human donors (malaria-infected and uninfected, not separated). The CDR3 DNA reads as TGTGCTCTTGGGGTTGTGCTGGGGGGTCGGTACACCGATAAACTCATCTTT. Residues: CALGVVLGGRYTDKLIF.